A selection of T cell receptor beta chains follows, all from one sample in a study of T cell responses to AZD1222 COVID-19 vaccine. Here immunoSEQ multiplex PCR was the method, and the copy in TCRdb shows in-frame clones only, minus some. The sample holds fewer than 150,000 clones, approximately 86% seen once. Here the sequenced sample was peripheral blood, taken on day 0 of AZD1222 vaccination. The receptor set was obtained from an adult in good health. Each CDR3 is given with its conserved first and last residue. Fields, in order: V gene, D gene, clone size, J gene, CDR3 protein, CDR3 DNA. A D gene is named only where the DNA matches it firmly. The size entry is marked missing in some rows and otherwise reads once, few, many or a size class.

v_call: TRBV21-1
d_call: NA
clone_size: NA
j_call: TRBJ2-1
cdr3_aa: CASAKLGTGGDEQFF
cdr3_nt: TGTGCCAGCGCTAAACTCGGCACGGGTGGGGATGAGCAGTTCTTC

v_call: TRBV4-2
d_call: NA
clone_size: NA
j_call: TRBJ2-7
cdr3_aa: CASSQDLRASSYEQYF
cdr3_nt: TGTGCCAGCAGCCAAGATTTAAGGGCTTCCTCCTACGAGCAGTACTTC

v_call: TRBV6-2/TRBV6-3
d_call: NA
clone_size: NA
j_call: TRBJ1-4
cdr3_aa: CASSYSMGSNEKLFF
cdr3_nt: TGTGCCAGCAGTTACTCGATGGGGAGTAATGAAAAACTGTTTTTT

v_call: TRBV18
d_call: TRBD1
clone_size: NA
j_call: TRBJ1-6
cdr3_aa: CASSSGQGANSPLHF
cdr3_nt: TGTGCCAGCTCGTCGGGACAGGGGGCAAATTCACCCCTCCACTTT

v_call: TRBV6-2/TRBV6-3
d_call: NA
clone_size: once
j_call: TRBJ1-2
cdr3_aa: CASSPDSYGYTF
cdr3_nt: TGTGCCAGCAGCCCGGACAGTTATGGCTACACCTTC

v_call: TRBV9
d_call: NA
clone_size: NA
j_call: TRBJ1-5
cdr3_aa: CASSVSPSNNQPQHF
cdr3_nt: TGTGCCAGCAGCGTCAGCCCAAGCAACAATCAGCCCCAGCATTTT

v_call: TRBV6-5
d_call: TRBD1
clone_size: NA
j_call: TRBJ2-1
cdr3_aa: CASSKQGEEQFF
cdr3_nt: TGTGCCAGCAGTAAACAGGGGGAGGAGCAGTTCTTC

v_call: TRBV12-3/TRBV12-4
d_call: NA
clone_size: NA
j_call: TRBJ1-2
cdr3_aa: CASSSAVYGYTF
cdr3_nt: TGTGCCAGCAGTTCGGCCGTATATGGCTACACCTTC

v_call: TRBV30
d_call: NA
clone_size: NA
j_call: TRBJ1-3
cdr3_aa: CAFGVGFSGNTIYF
cdr3_nt: TGTGCCTTTGGAGTCGGGTTCTCTGGAAACACCATATATTTT

v_call: TRBV28
d_call: TRBD1
clone_size: NA
j_call: TRBJ2-3
cdr3_aa: CASSLGTGNTDTQYF
cdr3_nt: TGTGCCAGCAGTTTGGGGACAGGCAACACAGATACGCAGTATTTT

v_call: TRBV11-2
d_call: NA
clone_size: NA
j_call: TRBJ2-5
cdr3_aa: CASSLTAVAQYF
cdr3_nt: TGTGCCAGCAGCTTAACGGCCGTGGCCCAGTACTTC

v_call: TRBV27
d_call: NA
clone_size: NA
j_call: TRBJ2-1
cdr3_aa: CASTQGTGSYNEQFF
cdr3_nt: TGTGCCAGCACCCAGGGCACCGGCTCCTACAATGAGCAGTTCTTC

v_call: TRBV6-5
d_call: NA
clone_size: NA
j_call: TRBJ2-5
cdr3_aa: CASMPAAGETQYF
cdr3_nt: TGTGCCAGCATGCCTGCAGCCGGAGAGACCCAGTACTTC

v_call: TRBV6-5
d_call: TRBD1
clone_size: once
j_call: TRBJ1-5
cdr3_aa: CASSTRTGWEQPQHF
cdr3_nt: TGTGCCAGCAGCACCCGGACAGGGTGGGAGCAGCCCCAGCATTTT

v_call: TRBV3-1/TRBV3-2
d_call: NA
clone_size: NA
j_call: TRBJ1-5
cdr3_aa: CASSQGSRGNQPQHF
cdr3_nt: TGTGCCAGCAGCCAAGGTTCCCGGGGGAATCAGCCCCAGCATTTT

v_call: TRBV7-9
d_call: TRBD1
clone_size: once
j_call: TRBJ1-1
cdr3_aa: CASSRQGVNTEAFF
cdr3_nt: TGTGCCAGCAGCCGACAGGGGGTCAACACTGAAGCTTTCTTT

v_call: TRBV7-9
d_call: NA
clone_size: NA
j_call: TRBJ1-1
cdr3_aa: CASSSGETNTEAFF
cdr3_nt: TGTGCCAGCAGCTCGGGGGAAACGAACACTGAAGCTTTCTTT

v_call: TRBV9
d_call: TRBD2
clone_size: NA
j_call: TRBJ2-3
cdr3_aa: CASSVVSGGSTDTQYF
cdr3_nt: TGTGCCAGCAGCGTAGTCAGCGGGGGTAGCACAGATACGCAGTATTTT

v_call: TRBV2
d_call: NA
clone_size: once
j_call: TRBJ2-7
cdr3_aa: CASSEEGGRNEQYF
cdr3_nt: TGTGCCAGCAGTGAAGAGGGGGGGCGGAACGAGCAGTACTTC

v_call: TRBV19
d_call: NA
clone_size: NA
j_call: TRBJ1-1
cdr3_aa: CASRPPYLVLNTEAFF
cdr3_nt: TGTGCCAGTAGGCCGCCCTATCTGGTTCTGAACACTGAAGCTTTCTTT